This T cell receptor (beta chain) was sequenced during a study of shared clonotypes between healthy human individuals. General observations from the study: Relative to clonotypes present in all four donors, those not shared had lower generation probabilities. What naive subsets generally showed was a larger estimated richness than memory subsets showed.

Regarding this clone: Its antigen is unidentified.

V lost 7 bases to trimming and J lost 7 bases, with 14 bases between them. This CDR3 region has 12 residues. Germline CDR1 MDHEN, CDR2 SYDVKM. Generated by immunoSEQ multiplex PCR, the TCRdb table keeps only in-frame clones and is missing some. The profile shows about 1.1 million clones, 75% to 80% of them singletons. The source material was memory CD4+ T cells from PBMCs. Subset described: CD45RA-negative fraction. The receptor was isolated from a young man in good health. Some clones in this sample may be carry-over from other donors' samples. The chain combines TRBV28 with TRBJ2-7, with D possibly TRBD2 on 6 matching bases. CDR3 loop: CASTVGGEEQYF. The CDR3 DNA is TGTGCCAGCACCGTGGGCGGGGAGGAGCAGTACTTC.